A selection of T cell receptor beta chains follows, all from one sample in a study of T cell repertoires in cytomegalovirus infection. MiXCR was run by TCRdb on the reads, yielding one entry per CDR3 protein. The sample consists of tens of thousands of distinct CDR3 sequences, around 20% of them appearing once. Their recognized antigens are unknown. The source material was CD8+ T cells from cultured PBMCs, sampled from culture after CMV antigen stimulation. The source is a human donor in good health (CMV status not recorded). Some clones in this sample may be carry-over from other donors' samples. Each CDR3 is given with its conserved first and last residue. The order of the fields is J gene, clone size, V gene, D gene, CDR3 DNA, CDR3 protein. The D gene is left open where the match is weak. Clone sizes are given selectively: once, few, many, or a class where the clone is expanded.

TRBJ2-7 | - | TRBV12-3/TRBV12-4 | TRBD1 | TGTGCCAGCAGTTTACGACTCCGCTCGGACAGGGTTTCCTACGAGCAGTACTTC | CASSLRLRSDRVSYEQYF
TRBJ1-1 | once | TRBV27 | - | TGTGCCAGCACTCGAGGGGGGGCGATCCAGAACACTGAAGCTTTCTTT | CASTRGGAIQNTEAFF
TRBJ2-7 | - | TRBV25-1 | TRBD1 | TGTGCCAGCAGAGCAATTGGACAGGGATCCGAGCAGTACTTC | CASRAIGQGSEQYF
TRBJ1-1 | few | TRBV12-3/TRBV12-4 | TRBD1 | TGTGCCAGCAGTTCGCCCCGGGACAGAAGGAACACTGAAGCTTTCTTT | CASSSPRDRRNTEAFF
TRBJ2-5 | - | TRBV3-1 | - | TGTGCCAGCAGCCAAACGAGGGGCCAAGAGACCCAGTACTTC | CASSQTRGQETQYF
TRBJ2-1 | - | TRBV4-1 | - | TGCGCCAGCAGCCAAGAAGGCCGGGGCTACAATGAGCAGTTCTTC | CASSQEGRGYNEQFF
TRBJ2-7 | few | TRBV20-1 | - | TGCAGTGCCGACTTCTCAGGGAACGACTACGAGCAGTACTTC | CSADFSGNDYEQYF
TRBJ1-5 | few | TRBV19 | - | TGTGCCACCACCAATATGGGTTATAGCAATCAGCCCCAGCATTTT | CATTNMGYSNQPQHF
TRBJ1-2 | - | TRBV7-6 | TRBD1 | TGTGCCAGCAGCGCTGGACAGGGTAGCGCTGGCTACACCTTC | CASSAGQGSAGYTF
TRBJ2-1 | once | TRBV4-1 | - | TGCGCCAGCAGCCAATCGGGTCCCTACAATGAGCAGTTCTTC | CASSQSGPYNEQFF
TRBJ1-2 | - | TRBV7-2 | TRBD1 | TGTGCCAGCAGCTTAGGGGGGGGACAGCAAAGATATGGCTACACCTTC | CASSLGGGQQRYGYTF
TRBJ1-3 | many | TRBV7-8 | - | TGTGCCAGCAGCGCGGAGGCTACCTCTGGAAACACCATATATTTT | CASSAEATSGNTIYF
TRBJ2-3 | - | TRBV6-5 | TRBD2 | TGTGCCAGCAGTTACCTTCCCCCTAGCGGGACTAGCACAGATACGCAGTATTTT | CASSYLPPSGTSTDTQYF
TRBJ1-4 | many | TRBV27 | - | TGTGCCAGCAGTTTATGGGGAGAGGGGGGAAATGAAAAACTGTTTTTT | CASSLWGEGGNEKLFF
TRBJ1-1 | once | TRBV2 | - | TGTGCCAGCAGCGAATTGCCGCCAGTCATGAACACTGAAGCTTTCTTT | CASSELPPVMNTEAFF
TRBJ2-3 | few | TRBV12-3/TRBV12-4 | TRBD2 | TGTGCCAGCAGTTTAGTGACTAGCCCCACAGATACGCAGTATTTT | CASSLVTSPTDTQYF